This TCR beta chain derives from a study of blood T cell repertoires in COVID-19. Assay: immunoSEQ multiplex PCR; the TCRdb copy retains only in-frame clones and omits some. The data hold fewer than 400,000 clones, with 85% to 90% observed a single time. The CDR3 consists of 14 residues. Per germline, CDR1 KGHDR and CDR2 SFDVKD. V lost 6 bases, J lost 6 bases, and 3 bases stayed unmatched. Specimen: PBMCs or T cells enriched from blood (not recorded which). The sequence was obtained from a man aged 30 to 45 who had recovered from COVID-19. The V call is TRBV24-1, the J call TRBJ2-1, with 11 bases that match TRBD2. The chain's CDR3 is CATSIAGGPNEQFF. The CDR3 DNA follows: TGTGCCACCAGTATAGCGGGAGGGCCCAATGAGCAGTTCTTC.